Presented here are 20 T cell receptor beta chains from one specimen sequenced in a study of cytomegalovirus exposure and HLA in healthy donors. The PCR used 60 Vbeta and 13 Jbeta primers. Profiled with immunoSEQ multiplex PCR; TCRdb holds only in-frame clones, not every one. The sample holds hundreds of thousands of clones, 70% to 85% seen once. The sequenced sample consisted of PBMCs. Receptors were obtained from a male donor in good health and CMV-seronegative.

In nucleotides, the CDR3 is TGTGCCAGCAGCCCCCGGGCTAGCTTAGAGACCCAGTACTTC. Encoded protein: CASSPRASLETQYF. The chain employs TRBV11-2 and TRBJ2-5, with a possible D match to TRBD2 (5 bases). The CDR3 is 14 residues long. In germline, CDR1 is SGHAT, CDR2 FQNNGV. V lost 5 bases to trimming and J lost 4 bases, with 14 bases between them.

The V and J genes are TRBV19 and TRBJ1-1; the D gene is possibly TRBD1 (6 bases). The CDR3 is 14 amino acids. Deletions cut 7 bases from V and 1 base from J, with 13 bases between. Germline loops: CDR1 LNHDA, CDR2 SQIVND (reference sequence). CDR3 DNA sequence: TGTGCCAGTAATCCCGGGACAAAGAACACTGAAGCTTTCTTT. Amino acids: CASNPGTKNTEAFF.

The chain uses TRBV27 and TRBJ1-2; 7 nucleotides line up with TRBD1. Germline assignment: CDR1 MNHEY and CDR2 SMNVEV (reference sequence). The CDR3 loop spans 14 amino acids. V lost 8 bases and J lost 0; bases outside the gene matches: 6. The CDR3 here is CASAPQGTNYGYTF. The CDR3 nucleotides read TGTGCCAGCGCCCCACAGGGGACTAACTATGGCTACACCTTC.

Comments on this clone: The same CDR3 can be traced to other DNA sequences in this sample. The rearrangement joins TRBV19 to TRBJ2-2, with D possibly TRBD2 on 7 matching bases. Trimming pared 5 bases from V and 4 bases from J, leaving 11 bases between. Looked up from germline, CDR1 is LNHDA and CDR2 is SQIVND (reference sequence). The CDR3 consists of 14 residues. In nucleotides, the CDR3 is TGTGCCAGTAGTGCGGGGGCGGGCACCGGGGAGCTGTTTTTT. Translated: CASSAGAGTGELFF. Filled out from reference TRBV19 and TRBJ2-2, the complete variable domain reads DGGITQSPKYLFRKEGQNVTLSCEQNLNHDAMYWYRQDPGQGLRLIYYSQIVNDFQKGDIAEGYSVSREKKESFPLTVTSAQKNPTAFYLCASSAGAGTGELFFGEGSRLTVL.

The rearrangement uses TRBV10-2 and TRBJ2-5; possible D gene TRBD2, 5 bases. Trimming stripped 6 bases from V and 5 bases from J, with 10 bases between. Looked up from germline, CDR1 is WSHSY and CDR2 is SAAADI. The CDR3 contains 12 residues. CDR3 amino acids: CASREGKETQYF. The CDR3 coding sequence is TGCGCCAGCAGAGAGGGCAAGGAGACCCAGTACTTC.

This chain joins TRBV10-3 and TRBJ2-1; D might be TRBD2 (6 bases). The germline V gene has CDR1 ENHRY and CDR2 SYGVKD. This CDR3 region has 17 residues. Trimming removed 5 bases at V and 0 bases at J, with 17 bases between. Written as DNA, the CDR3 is TGTGCCATCAGTCAGTACGGCGGAGGGAGCTCCTACAATGAGCAGTTCTTC. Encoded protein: CAISQYGGGSSYNEQFF.

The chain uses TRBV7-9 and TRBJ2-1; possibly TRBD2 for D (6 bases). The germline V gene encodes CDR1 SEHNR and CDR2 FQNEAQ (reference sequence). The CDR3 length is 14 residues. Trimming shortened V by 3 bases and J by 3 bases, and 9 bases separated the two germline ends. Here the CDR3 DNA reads TGTGCCAGCAGCTTTTGGCGGGACTACAATGAGCAGTTCTTC. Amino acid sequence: CASSFWRDYNEQFF. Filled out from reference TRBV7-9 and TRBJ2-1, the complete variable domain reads DTGVSQNPRHKITKRGQNVTFRCDPISEHNRLYWYRQTLGQGPEFLTYFQNEAQLEKSRLLSDRFSAERPKGSFSTLEIQRTEQGDSAMYLCASSFWRDYNEQFFGPGTRLTVL.

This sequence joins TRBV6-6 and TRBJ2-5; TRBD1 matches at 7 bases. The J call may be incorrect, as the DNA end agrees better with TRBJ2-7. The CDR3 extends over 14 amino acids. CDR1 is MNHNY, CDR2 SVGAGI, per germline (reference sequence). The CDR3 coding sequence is TGTGCCAGCCGAGGTTCGGCAGGGGGTCACGAGCAGTACTTC. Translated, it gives CASRGSAGGHEQYF.

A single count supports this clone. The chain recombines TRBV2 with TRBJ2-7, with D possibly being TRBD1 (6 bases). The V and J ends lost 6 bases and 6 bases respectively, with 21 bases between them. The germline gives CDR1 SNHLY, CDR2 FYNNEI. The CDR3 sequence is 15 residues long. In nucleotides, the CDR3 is TGTGCCAGCAGACCGGACCCCCCACAGGGCCCCGAGCAGTACTTC. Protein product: CASRPDPPQGPEQYF.

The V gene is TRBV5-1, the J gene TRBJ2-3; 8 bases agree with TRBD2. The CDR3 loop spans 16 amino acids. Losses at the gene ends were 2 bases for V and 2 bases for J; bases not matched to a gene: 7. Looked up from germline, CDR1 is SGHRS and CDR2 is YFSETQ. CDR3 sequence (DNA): TGCGCCAGCAGCTTAACCCTAGCGGGCGACACAGATACGCAGTATTTT. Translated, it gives CASSLTLAGDTDTQYF.

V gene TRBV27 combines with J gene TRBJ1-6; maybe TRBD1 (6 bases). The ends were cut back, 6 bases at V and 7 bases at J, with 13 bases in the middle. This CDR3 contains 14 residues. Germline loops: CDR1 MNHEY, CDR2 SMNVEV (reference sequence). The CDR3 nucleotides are TGTGCCAGCAGCGAAACAGGGTTGAATTCACCCCTCCACTTT. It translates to CASSETGLNSPLHF.

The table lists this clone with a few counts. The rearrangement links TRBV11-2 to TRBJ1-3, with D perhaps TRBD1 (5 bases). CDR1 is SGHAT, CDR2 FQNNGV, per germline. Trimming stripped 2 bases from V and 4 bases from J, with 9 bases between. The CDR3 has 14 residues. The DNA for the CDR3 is TGTGCCAGCAGCTTACAGGGTTTCGGAAACACCATATATTTT. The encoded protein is CASSLQGFGNTIYF.

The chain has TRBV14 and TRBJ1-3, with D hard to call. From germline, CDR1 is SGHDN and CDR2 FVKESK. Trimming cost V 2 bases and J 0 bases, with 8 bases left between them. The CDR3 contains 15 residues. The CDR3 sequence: CASSQPGSSGNTIYF. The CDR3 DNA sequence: TGTGCCAGCAGCCAACCCGGGTCCTCTGGAAACACCATATATTTT.

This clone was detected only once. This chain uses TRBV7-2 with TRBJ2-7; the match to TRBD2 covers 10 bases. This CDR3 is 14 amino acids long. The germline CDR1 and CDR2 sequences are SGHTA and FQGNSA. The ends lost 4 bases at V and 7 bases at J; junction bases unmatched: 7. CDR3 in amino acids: CASSSGLAAGEQYF. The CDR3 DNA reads TGTGCCAGCAGCTCCGGACTAGCGGCCGGGGAGCAGTACTTC.

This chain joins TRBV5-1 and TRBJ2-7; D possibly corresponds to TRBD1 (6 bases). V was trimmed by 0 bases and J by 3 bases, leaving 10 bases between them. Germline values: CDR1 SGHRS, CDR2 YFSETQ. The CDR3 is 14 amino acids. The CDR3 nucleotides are TGCGCCAGCAGCTTGGGGGCCAGGGGCTACGAGCAGTACTTC. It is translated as CASSLGARGYEQYF.

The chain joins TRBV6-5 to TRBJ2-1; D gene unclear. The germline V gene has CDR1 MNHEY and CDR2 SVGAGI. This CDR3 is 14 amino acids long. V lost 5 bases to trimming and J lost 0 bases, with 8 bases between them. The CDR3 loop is CASSPSSSYNEQFF. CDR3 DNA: TGTGCCAGCAGTCCCTCGAGCTCCTACAATGAGCAGTTCTTC.

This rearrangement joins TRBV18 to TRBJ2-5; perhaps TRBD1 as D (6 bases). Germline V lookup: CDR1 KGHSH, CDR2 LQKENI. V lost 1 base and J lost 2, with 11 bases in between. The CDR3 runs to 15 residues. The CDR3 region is CASSPQLDRQETQYF. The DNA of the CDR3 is TGTGCCAGCTCACCACAATTGGACAGACAAGAGACCCAGTACTTC.

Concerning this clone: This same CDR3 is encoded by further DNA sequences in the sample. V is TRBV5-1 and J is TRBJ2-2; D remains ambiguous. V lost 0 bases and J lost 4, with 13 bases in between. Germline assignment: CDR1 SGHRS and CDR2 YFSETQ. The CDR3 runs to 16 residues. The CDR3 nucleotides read TGCGCCAGCAGCTTGGGTCAACTAATCACCACCGGGGAGCTGTTTTTT. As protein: CASSLGQLITTGELFF.

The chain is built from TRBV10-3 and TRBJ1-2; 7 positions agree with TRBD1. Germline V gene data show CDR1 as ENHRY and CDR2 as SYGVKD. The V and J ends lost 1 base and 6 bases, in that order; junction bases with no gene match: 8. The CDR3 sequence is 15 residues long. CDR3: CAISEWSGGKDGYTF. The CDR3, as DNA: TGTGCCATCAGTGAGTGGTCAGGGGGTAAGGATGGCTACACCTTC.

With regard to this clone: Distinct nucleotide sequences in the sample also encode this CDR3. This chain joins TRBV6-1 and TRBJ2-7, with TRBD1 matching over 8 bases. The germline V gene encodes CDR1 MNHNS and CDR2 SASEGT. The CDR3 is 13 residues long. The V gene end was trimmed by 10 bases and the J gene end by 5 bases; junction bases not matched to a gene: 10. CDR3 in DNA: TGTGCCACCGGGTGGGCAGGGGGCAACGAGCAGTACTTC. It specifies CATGWAGGNEQYF.